This is a list of T cell receptor beta chains from one sample in a study of human T cells and chemical hapten exposure. TCRdb independently ran MiXCR on the RACE reads; one entry per CDR3 protein. The sample includes 180,000 or so distinct CDR3 sequences, 20% to 25% of them seen just once. The sequencing here drew on whole blood, taken in connection with sensitization to the hapten diphenylcyclopropenone (DPC). Receptors were obtained from a woman between 45 and 65 years old with alopecia areata. Some clones in this sample may be carry-over from other donors' samples. Each CDR3 is given with its conserved first and last residue. D genes are given only for firm matches. Size is stated for part of the rows, as once, few or many counts, or as a class when the clone is expanded.

.	TRBJ1-5	TRBV12-3/TRBV12-4	.	TGTGCCAGCAGCATTGCCCCGGGGCCCCAGCATTTT	CASSIAPGPQHF
.	TRBJ2-7	TRBV29-1	TRBD1	TGCAGCGTTGGATTCATCGGAGCACCGGGACAGGCCTACGAGCAGTACTTC	CSVGFIGAPGQAYEQYF
.	TRBJ1-2	TRBV3-1	TRBD1	TGTGCCAGCAGCCCGGGACAGGGCTTAAACTATGGCTACACCTTC	CASSPGQGLNYGYTF
.	TRBJ1-4	TRBV4-2	.	TGTGCCAGCAGCCAAAGTCGGCAGGTCCTGGGCGGGGAAAAACTGTTTTTT	CASSQSRQVLGGEKLFF
few	TRBJ2-1	TRBV29-1	.	TGCAGCGTTGGACTACTCTACAATGAGCAGTTCTTC	CSVGLLYNEQFF
.	TRBJ2-6	TRBV3-1	.	TGTGCCAGCAGCCCGTTCTCTGGGGCCAACGTCCTGACTTTC	CASSPFSGANVLTF
.	TRBJ2-7	TRBV7-2	.	TGTGCCAGCAGCTCCATATACGAGCAGTACTTC	CASSSIYEQYF
few	TRBJ2-1	TRBV25-1	TRBD2	TGTGCCAGCAGTAGATGGAGTGGACTAGCGGGAGAGTCTGAGCAGTTCTTC	CASSRWSGLAGESEQFF
.	TRBJ2-3	TRBV18	.	TGTGCCAGCTCGCCTCTAGCTCGGAGCACAGATACGCAGTATTTT	CASSPLARSTDTQYF
.	TRBJ2-5	TRBV5-1	TRBD2	TGCGCCAGCAGCTTATGGACTAGCGGAGTCGAGGGAGAGACCCAGTACTTC	CASSLWTSGVEGETQYF
.	TRBJ2-3	TRBV7-9	TRBD2	TGTGCCAGCAGCCCCCCCGGGCGGGAGAGTGCAGATACGCAGTATTTT	CASSPPGRESADTQYF
.	TRBJ1-6	TRBV7-9	TRBD1	TGTGCCAGCAGCACAACAGGGGTGCGAAGCGTCTCCTATAATTCACCCCTCCACTTT	CASSTTGVRSVSYNSPLHF
few	TRBJ2-7	TRBV7-6	.	TGTGCCAGCAGCTTGGCGCAGGTGGGAGCCGAGCAGTACTTC	CASSLAQVGAEQYF
few	TRBJ1-5	TRBV7-2	TRBD1	TGTGCCAGCAGCAAAATGGACAGGGTCGGACAGCCCCAGCATTTT	CASSKMDRVGQPQHF
few	TRBJ2-3	TRBV11-3	.	TGTGCCAGCAGCGCCCGGGTCACCGGCACAGATACGCAGTATTTT	CASSARVTGTDTQYF
many	TRBJ1-1	TRBV7-9	.	TGTGCCAGCAGCACGAACACTGAAGCTTTCTTT	CASSTNTEAFF
.	TRBJ1-1	TRBV19	.	TGTGCCAGTAGTTCTCTAATGAACACTGAAGCTTTCTTT	CASSSLMNTEAFF
few	TRBJ2-2	TRBV30	TRBD2	TGTGCCTGGAGGGGACTAGCGGGTAGCAACACCGGGGAGCTGTTTTTT	CAWRGLAGSNTGELFF
few	TRBJ2-1	TRBV2	TRBD1	TGTGCCAGCAGACGGCCCGACAGGGCTAACAATGAGCAGTTCTTC	CASRRPDRANNEQFF
few	TRBJ1-2	TRBV7-9	.	TGTGCCAGCAGGACCACGGGGCTTAACTATGGCTACACCTTC	CASRTTGLNYGYTF
few	TRBJ2-1	TRBV20-1	.	TGCAGTGCCCTCCCGGTACTAGCCGGTGAGCAGTTCTTC	CSALPVLAGEQFF
.	TRBJ2-5	TRBV6-6	.	TGTGCCAGCAGTTACATCCACGAGACCCAGTACTTC	CASSYIHETQYF
few	TRBJ2-3	TRBV4-1	.	TGCGCCAGCAGCCAAGTCAACTTAGTAATCACAGATACGCAGTATTTT	CASSQVNLVITDTQYF